Below are 27 T cell receptor beta chains sequenced from a single sample in a study of blood T cell repertoires in COVID-19. Assay: immunoSEQ multiplex PCR; the TCRdb copy retains only in-frame clones and omits some. The sample contains roughly 110,000 clones, over 55% of which appear only once. The material sequenced was peripheral blood. The receptors stem from a human donor with acute or convalescent COVID-19. The donor label of this sample is uncertain.

V and J are TRBV5-1 and TRBJ2-7; D uncertain. There are 12 residues in the CDR3. Germline CDR1 is SGHRS and CDR2 is YFSETQ. Trimming cost V 4 bases and J 9 bases, with 14 bases left between them. The CDR3 sequence is CASSPPRGGQYF. Here the CDR3 DNA reads TGCGCCAGCAGCCCCCCCCGAGGTGGGCAGTACTTC.

The rearrangement links TRBV4-1 to TRBJ1-4; 7 nucleotides align to TRBD1. CDR1 MGHRA and CDR2 YSYEKL come from the germline V gene. The CDR3 has 15 residues. The V and J ends lost 3 bases and 7 bases, in that order; junction bases with no gene match: 8. CDR3 sequence: CASSQAGGKREKLFF. The CDR3 bases are TGCGCCAGCAGCCAGGCAGGGGGGAAGCGTGAAAAACTGTTTTTT.

The chain carries TRBV10-1 and TRBJ2-3; D gene uncertain. This CDR3 spans 13 amino acids. Germline CDR1 reads WNHNN; CDR2 reads SYGVQD (reference sequence). Trimming shortened V by 3 bases and J by 6 bases, and 10 bases separated the two germline ends. DNA of the CDR3: TGCGCCAGCAGTGACCACAGCCGCGATACGCAGTATTTT. It codes for CASSDHSRDTQYF.

This chain joins TRBV28 and TRBJ1-5, with a weak D call TRBD1 (5 bases). Germline V gene sequence: CDR1 MDHEN, CDR2 SYDVKM. Trimming stripped 10 bases from V and 6 bases from J, with 19 bases between. The CDR3 sequence is 14 residues long. CDR3 in amino acids: CAIKSRRQGQPQHF. The CDR3 DNA sequence: TGTGCCATTAAGAGCAGGCGCCAGGGTCAGCCCCAGCATTTT.

The gene calls are TRBV2 and TRBJ1-2; D not certain. This CDR3 has 14 amino acids. Trimming left V 6 bases short and J 3 bases short, with 14 bases between. Germline lookup yields CDR1 SNHLY and CDR2 FYNNEI. The CDR3 sequence is CASSADLSDYGYTF. CDR3 coding DNA: TGTGCCAGCAGCGCAGATCTAAGCGACTATGGCTACACCTTC.

The sample holds one count of this clone. This sequence joins TRBV27 and TRBJ1-2; maybe TRBD1 (6 bases). The ends were cut back, 2 bases at V and 6 bases at J, with 10 bases in the middle. This CDR3 is built from 13 residues. Germline CDR1 and CDR2: MNHEY and SMNVEV (reference sequence). The CDR3 region is CASSLRGKDGYTF. CDR3 in DNA: TGTGCCAGCAGTTTAAGGGGGAAAGATGGCTACACCTTC.

This clone occurred a few times. V and J are TRBV5-1 and TRBJ2-7; TRBD2 might be the D (6 bases). The CDR3 consists of 14 residues. Germline loops: CDR1 SGHRS, CDR2 YFSETQ. V was trimmed by 3 bases and J by 3 bases, leaving 13 bases between them. DNA for the CDR3: TGCGCCAGCAGCTCCTTTGGCGGGGACTACGAGCAGTACTTC. As protein: CASSSFGGDYEQYF.

This clone was counted a single time. The chain is built from TRBV7-8 and TRBJ1-1; D is possibly TRBD1 (6 bases). V dropped 1 base and J dropped 5 bases, with 8 bases sitting between them. The CDR3 runs to 13 residues. Germline CDR1 and CDR2: SGHVS and FQNEAQ. The CDR3 region has the DNA TGTGCCAGCAGCTTAGGGACAGAGACTGAAGCTTTCTTT. Encoded protein: CASSLGTETEAFF.

This clone was seen a handful of times. This chain uses TRBV7-2 with TRBJ2-5; TRBD2 matches at 11 bases. With V trimmed by 1 base and J by 4 bases, 8 bases remained unmatched. CDR1 and CDR2 (germline): SGHTA, FQGNSA. This CDR3 has 17 residues. As DNA, the CDR3 is TGTGCCAGCAGCTTAGGGCTTAGCGGGGGGGCCGGAGAGACCCAGTACTTC. Amino acid sequence: CASSLGLSGGAGETQYF.

V usage is TRBV7-8 and J usage is TRBJ1-5; 8 bases agree with TRBD1. The junction had 6 bases not matched to a gene; V was cut back by 5 bases and J by 0 bases. The CDR3 loop spans 16 amino acids. CDR1 SGHVS and CDR2 FQNEAQ come from the germline V gene. CDR3 residues: CASSLRQGYSNQPQHF. The CDR3 nucleotides read TGTGCCAGCAGCCTCCGACAGGGGTATAGCAATCAGCCCCAGCATTTT.

The chain is built from TRBV5-6 and TRBJ1-5; perhaps TRBD1 as D (5 bases). This CDR3 comprises 15 residues. V shed 4 bases and J shed 1 base, with 12 bases lying between them. CDR1 SGHDT and CDR2 YYEEEE come from the germline V gene. The CDR3 DNA sequence: TGTGCCAGCAGCCCCTCTGGGGCCAGCAATCAGCCCCAGCATTTT. Translated, it gives CASSPSGASNQPQHF. Looking up the rest from reference TRBV5-6 and TRBJ1-5 gives the full variable domain: DAGVTQSPTHLIKTRGQQVTLRCSPKSGHDTVSWYQQALGQGPQFIFQYYEEEERQRGNFPDRFSGHQFPNYSSELNVNALLLGDSALYLCASSPSGASNQPQHFGDGTRLSIL.

Written as DNA, the CDR3 is TGTGCCAGCAGCTTAGGGTATGGACTTTCGAAAAACATTCAGTACTTC. Its translation is CASSLGYGLSKNIQYF. The V and J genes are TRBV11-2 and TRBJ2-4; D may be TRBD2 (5 bases). V was cut by 1 base and J by 4 bases, with 14 bases left in between. CDR1 SGHAT and CDR2 FQNNGV come from the germline V gene. The CDR3 has 16 residues. The full variable domain, completed using reference TRBV11-2 and TRBJ2-4, is EAGVAQSPRYKIIEKRQSVAFWCNPISGHATLYWYQQILGQGPKLLIQFQNNGVVDDSQLPKDRFSAERLKGVDSTLKIQPAKLEDSAVYLCASSLGYGLSKNIQYFGAGTRLSVL.

This clone appeared a few times. The chain joins TRBV27 to TRBJ1-5; D might be TRBD1 (5 bases). The V and J ends lost 5 bases and 1 base respectively, with 9 bases between them. The germline gives CDR1 MNHEY, CDR2 SMNVEV (reference sequence). The length of the CDR3 is 14 residues. CDR3 loop: CASSLAGSNQPQHF. CDR3 coding DNA: TGTGCCAGCAGTCTTGCAGGGAGCAATCAGCCCCAGCATTTT.

V and J are TRBV11-2 and TRBJ1-1; TRBD1 agrees at 7 bases. This CDR3 has 14 amino acids. V trimming: 2 bases; J trimming: 5 bases; junction bases outside the gene matches: 5. Per germline, CDR1 SGHAT and CDR2 FQNNGV. CDR3 amino acids: CASSLMPGGTEAFF. The CDR3 DNA reads TGTGCCAGCAGCTTAATGCCAGGGGGAACTGAAGCTTTCTTT.

The gene calls are TRBV4-2 and TRBJ2-5, with D hard to call. The CDR3 runs 14 residues. Trimming cost V 2 bases and J 2 bases, with 9 bases left between them. Germline V gene lookup returns CDR1 LGHNA and CDR2 YNFKEQ. As DNA, the CDR3 is TGTGCCAGCAGCCAACACACGTTACAAGAGACCCAGTACTTC. It yields the protein CASSQHTLQETQYF.

The V call is TRBV18, the J call TRBJ1-2; 9 positions agree with TRBD1. CDR3 length equals 14 residues. The ends lost 5 bases at V and 4 bases at J; junction bases unmatched: 5. Looked up from germline, CDR1 is KGHSH and CDR2 is LQKENI. As DNA, the CDR3 is TGTGCCAGCTCAAGGGACAGGGAAGGCTATGGCTACACCTTC. Translating it yields CASSRDREGYGYTF.

This clone appeared once. The chain has TRBV28 and TRBJ1-2; no reliable D call. Trimming stripped 4 bases from V and 1 base from J, with 10 bases between. Germline CDR1 and CDR2: MDHEN and SYDVKM. The CDR3 extends over 14 amino acids. The CDR3 bases are TGTGCCAGCAGTTCCTCCTACAGTAACTATGGCTACACCTTC. Protein product: CASSSSYSNYGYTF.

This clone was detected only a few times. The chain employs TRBV15 and TRBJ2-7; TRBD1 matches at 7 bases. In germline, CDR1 is LNHNV, CDR2 YYDKDF (reference sequence). This CDR3 contains 14 residues. Trimming removed 1 base from V and 3 bases from J; junction bases left unmatched: 3. The CDR3 loop is CATSRGRDSYEQYF. The CDR3 DNA reads TGTGCCACCAGCAGAGGACGGGACAGCTACGAGCAGTACTTC.

This clone has a single count. The rearrangement joins TRBV7-2 to TRBJ2-7; 11 nucleotides agree with TRBD2. Germline V gene lookup returns CDR1 SGHTA and CDR2 FQGNSA. J lost 7 bases, V lost 1 base, and 12 bases had no gene match. This CDR3 spans 17 amino acids. This CDR3 reads CASSLDGSGGVGGEQYF. As DNA, the CDR3 is TGTGCCAGCAGCTTAGATGGTAGCGGGGGGGTTGGCGGGGAGCAGTACTTC.

The chain uses TRBV19 and TRBJ1-6; the D gene is possibly TRBD1 (6 bases). The CDR3 totals 15 residues. From germline, CDR1 is LNHDA and CDR2 SQIVND (reference sequence). V lost 6 bases and J lost 3, with 12 bases in between. CDR3 bases: TGTGCCAGTAGCCCACAGGGCATCTATAATTCACCCCTCCACTTT. Protein product: CASSPQGIYNSPLHF.

The chain couples TRBV6-5 to TRBJ2-1; D is perhaps TRBD2 (5 bases). V lost 3 bases, J lost 12 bases, and 9 bases lay in between. Looked up from germline, CDR1 is MNHEY and CDR2 is SVGAGI. The CDR3 covers 11 residues. The CDR3 coding sequence is TGTGCCAGCAGTTATCTTGGGAGGCAGTTCTTC. This encodes CASSYLGRQFF.

This clone was seen only a few times. The J gene is TRBJ1-1, the V gene TRBV19; possible D gene TRBD1, 6 bases. The CDR3 runs 14 residues. CDR1 and CDR2 from the germline V gene are LNHDA and SQIVND (reference sequence). V lost 3 bases to trimming and J lost 5 bases, with 13 bases between them. CDR3 DNA sequence: TGTGCCAGTAGTATTAACAGGGCGGAAACTGAAGCTTTCTTT. This encodes CASSINRAETEAFF.

This clone was detected ten times or more. The gene calls are TRBV6-6 and TRBJ1-4, with D possibly being TRBD1 (5 bases). The CDR3 is made up of 14 amino acids. The V and J ends lost 3 bases and 8 bases respectively, with 13 bases between them. CDR1 is MNHNY, CDR2 SVGAGI, per germline (reference sequence). CDR3 residues: CASSYGGVREKLFF. For the CDR3, the DNA is TGTGCCAGCAGTTATGGGGGGGTGCGGGAAAAACTGTTTTTT.

The V gene is TRBV4-1, the J gene TRBJ2-3; maybe TRBD1 (5 bases). Germline assignment: CDR1 MGHRA and CDR2 YSYEKL. V was cut by 2 bases and J by 2 bases, with 14 bases left in between. The CDR3 consists of 16 residues. The CDR3 DNA reads as TGCGCCAGCAGCCAAAAACAAGGGGTCCTCACAGATACGCAGTATTTT. Translation: CASSQKQGVLTDTQYF.

The chain combines TRBV10-2 with TRBJ2-1, with D possibly matching TRBD2 (7 bases). With 0 bases removed from V and 8 bases from J, the gap between germline ends came to 20 bases. In germline, CDR1 is WSHSY, CDR2 SAAADI. This CDR3 comprises 17 residues. CDR3 loop: CASSESRVGGPLDEQFF. The CDR3 bases are TGCGCCAGCAGTGAGTCGAGAGTGGGGGGGCCTTTAGATGAGCAGTTCTTC.

This clone was counted a single time. The gene calls are TRBV2 and TRBJ1-6; 7 bases are shared with TRBD1. The CDR3 length is 15 residues. J gave up 7 bases and V 3 bases, and 6 bases lay outside the gene matches. Germline V gene lookup returns CDR1 SNHLY and CDR2 FYNNEI. The CDR3 nucleotides are TGTGCCAGCAGTGATACCAGACAGGGAAATTCACCCCTCCACTTT. Residues: CASSDTRQGNSPLHF. Using reference TRBV2 and TRBJ1-6 for the parts outside the CDR3, the full variable domain is EPEVTQTPSHQVTQMGQEVILRCVPISNHLYFYWYRQILGQKVEFLVSFYNNEISEKSEIFDDQFSVERPDGSNFTLKIRSTKLEDSAMYFCASSDTRQGNSPLHFGNGTRLTVT.

V and J are TRBV6-2 or TRBV6-3 and TRBJ1-2, with 7 bases that match TRBD1. V was clipped by 2 bases and J by 5 bases; unmatched bases: 5. The germline CDR1 and CDR2 sequences are MNHEY and SVGEGT. CDR3 length: 14 residues. CDR3 DNA: TGTGCCAGCAGTTACCGCCCGACAGGGTATGGCTACACCTTC. This translates into CASSYRPTGYGYTF.